Shown below are 4 T cell receptor beta chains from a single sample sequenced in a study of T cell responses to AZD1222 COVID-19 vaccine. Assay: immunoSEQ multiplex PCR; the TCRdb copy retains only in-frame clones and omits some. Altogether 100,000 or so clones are present, around 90% being singletons, with the ten largest covering about 2.9%. This material consisted of peripheral blood, taken on day 0 of AZD1222 vaccination. The receptors here all came from an adult in good health.

This rearrangement joins TRBV9 to TRBJ2-1; D perhaps matches TRBD1 (6 bases). V lost 4 bases to trimming and J lost 7 bases, with 9 bases between them. Germline CDR1 reads SGDLS; CDR2 reads YYNGEE. This CDR3 comprises 12 residues. The CDR3 coding sequence is TGTGCCAGCAGCCCACAGGGAAATGAGCAGTTCTTC. Its protein product is CASSPQGNEQFF.

V is TRBV5-5 and J is TRBJ2-3, with TRBD2 identical over 8 bases. The CDR3 length is 15 residues. Germline loops: CDR1 SGHKS, CDR2 YYEKEE (reference sequence). After removal of 2 bases from V and 5 bases from J, the junction contained 7 bases not matched to a gene. CDR3 in amino acids: CASSFRGGARDTQYF. The CDR3 nucleotides read TGTGCCAGCAGCTTTCGGGGGGGGGCACGAGATACGCAGTATTTT.

The V gene is TRBV2, the J gene TRBJ1-1, with D possibly TRBD1 on 5 matching bases. Germline V gene lookup returns CDR1 SNHLY and CDR2 FYNNEI. The V end was cut by 3 bases, the J end by 1 base, with 6 bases between. The CDR3 runs 13 residues. CDR3 amino acids: CASSDTGNTEAFF. The CDR3 bases are TGTGCCAGCAGTGACACAGGGAACACTGAAGCTTTCTTT.

This chain connects TRBV5-1 to TRBJ2-7; D assignment may be TRBD1 or TRBD2 (5 bases each). Germline V gene data show CDR1 as SGHRS and CDR2 as YFSETQ. Between the trimmed V and J ends, which lost 1 base and 5 bases, there was a span of 13 bases. The CDR3 is made up of 14 amino acids. CDR3 sequence: CASSLTGLSNEQYF. CDR3 DNA sequence: TGCGCCAGCAGCTTGACAGGACTTAGCAACGAGCAGTACTTC.